These 9 T cell receptor beta chains originate from one sample sequenced in a study of cytomegalovirus exposure and HLA in healthy donors. PCR primers comprised 60 Vbeta and 13 Jbeta primers. Sequencing was performed with immunoSEQ multiplex PCR; in TCRdb, only in-frame clones are kept and a portion is missing. The sample includes just under 250,000 clones, about 81% of them seen just once. What was sequenced was PBMCs. The receptors stem from a woman aged 40 to 50 in good health and CMV-seropositive.

The chain employs TRBV11-2 and TRBJ2-1; D not certain. This CDR3 has 14 residues. The germline V gene has CDR1 SGHAT and CDR2 FQNNGV. The germline V and J ends were trimmed by 4 bases and 4 bases, with 11 bases remaining between them. The CDR3 region is CASSSNRVYNEQFF. CDR3 coding DNA: TGTGCCAGCAGCTCCAACAGAGTTTACAATGAGCAGTTCTTC.

The DNA for the CDR3 is TGTGCCAGCAGCTTAGCTGACGGGGGATGGCAGCCCCAGCATTTT. Translation: CASSLADGGWQPQHF. V and J are TRBV7-9 and TRBJ1-5; a weak D match, TRBD1 (5 bases). V lost 0 bases, J lost 7 bases, and 13 bases lay in between. There are 15 residues in the CDR3. In germline, CDR1 is SEHNR, CDR2 FQNEAQ (reference sequence).

The chain combines TRBV30 with TRBJ1-1; TRBD1 agrees at 8 bases. V was pared by 0 bases and J by 5 bases, with 11 bases of the junction left unmatched. CDR1 and CDR2 (germline): GTSNPN, SVGIG (reference sequence). This CDR3 has 16 amino acids. The CDR3 DNA follows: TGTGCCTGGAGTGTACCCCGGACAGGGTTAAAAACTGAAGCTTTCTTT. Encoded protein: CAWSVPRTGLKTEAFF.

The chain carries TRBV30 and TRBJ2-5; TRBD2 agrees at 7 bases. The trim removed 3 bases at V and 5 bases at J, leaving 6 bases unmatched. The CDR3 is made up of 13 amino acids. The germline CDR1 and CDR2 sequences are GTSNPN and SVGIG (reference sequence). The CDR3 DNA is TGTGCCTGGAGAGGAGCGGGAAGGGAGACCCAGTACTTC. Translated: CAWRGAGRETQYF.

The gene calls are TRBV11-3 and TRBJ2-7, with 8 bases that match TRBD1. The germline V gene has CDR1 SGHNT and CDR2 YENEEA. With V trimmed by 3 bases and J by 3 bases, 4 bases remained unmatched. The CDR3 length is 14 residues. DNA for the CDR3: TGTGCCAGCAGCTTGGACAGGGTCAGCTACGAGCAGTACTTC. This translates into CASSLDRVSYEQYF.

V is TRBV10-2 and J is TRBJ2-3, with D possibly matching TRBD2 (7 bases). With 4 bases removed from V and 2 bases from J, the gap between germline ends came to 13 bases. Germline lookup yields CDR1 WSHSY and CDR2 SAAADI. The CDR3 covers 15 residues. The CDR3 DNA is TGCGCCAGCAGTGTGGGCGGGGGCCTCACAGATACGCAGTATTTT. It is translated as CASSVGGGLTDTQYF.

This chain joins TRBV5-1 and TRBJ1-4; D remains ambiguous. Between the trimmed V and J ends, which lost 3 bases and 6 bases, there was a span of 3 bases. The CDR3 sequence is 11 residues long. Germline CDR1 reads SGHRS; CDR2 reads YFSETQ. CDR3 DNA sequence: TGCGCCAGCAGCTCGGATGAAAAACTGTTTTTT. Protein sequence: CASSSDEKLFF.

This clone turned up a few times. V usage is TRBV6-5 and J usage is TRBJ2-1; 8 bases align to TRBD2. This CDR3 is 14 amino acids long. From germline, CDR1 is MNHEY and CDR2 SVGAGI. The trim removed 8 bases at V and 7 bases at J, leaving 10 bases unmatched. The chain's CDR3 is CASGIGGGRNEQFF. The CDR3 bases are TGTGCCAGCGGGATCGGGGGGGGTCGGAATGAGCAGTTCTTC.

A few counts support this clone. The junction departs from germline at one end; a sequencing error may be responsible. The chain has TRBV7-9 and TRBJ1-1, with no clear D. The CDR3 covers 15 residues. Germline CDR1 is SEHNR and CDR2 is FQNEAQ (reference sequence). The CDR3 coding sequence is TGTTCCAGCAGCTCTCCCGGCGGGATAAGGGCTGAAGCTTTCTTT. This sequence encodes CSSSSPGGIRAEAFF.